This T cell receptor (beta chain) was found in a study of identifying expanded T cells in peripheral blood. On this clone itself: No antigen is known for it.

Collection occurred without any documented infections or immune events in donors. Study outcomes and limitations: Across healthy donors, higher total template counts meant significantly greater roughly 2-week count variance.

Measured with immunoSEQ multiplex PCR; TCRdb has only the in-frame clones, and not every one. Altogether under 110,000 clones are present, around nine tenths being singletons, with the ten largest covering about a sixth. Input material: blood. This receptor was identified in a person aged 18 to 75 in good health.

The CDR3 protein is CASSLGRGADTQYF. The CDR3 DNA reads TGTGCCAGCAGCTTGGGTCGGGGCGCAGATACGCAGTATTTT. The rearrangement links TRBV5-4 to TRBJ2-3; perhaps D is TRBD1 or TRBD2 (5 bases each). In germline, CDR1 is SGHNT, CDR2 YYREEE (reference sequence). Trimming removed 0 bases at V and 4 bases at J, with 9 bases between. The CDR3 is 14 amino acids.